This T cell receptor (beta chain) was identified in a study of CXCR3-negative and CXCR3-positive naive CD8 T cells. General study points: More hydrophobic TRB CDR3s were found in CXCR3-positive naive cells than in CXCR3-negative naive cells.

Through 5' RACE with UMI labels, the TRB cDNA libraries were prepared. TCRdb reworked the 5' RACE reads into one entry per CDR3 protein, no DNA. This sample's clone table lists approximately 100,000 distinct CDR3 sequences. In the case of this clonotype: The antigen is not known.

Per germline, CDR1 MNHNY and CDR2 SVGAGI (reference sequence). CDR3 length equals 12 residues. Input material: naive CXCR3+ CD8+ T cells from blood. Subset described: CD45RO-CCR7+CD27+CD95- naive CD8+ T cells expressing CXCR3 (TNR3+). The sequence was collected from a human donor in good health. Some clones in this sample may be carry-over from other donors' samples. The J gene is TRBJ2-2, the V gene TRBV6-6. CDR3 protein: CASSQNVRELFF.